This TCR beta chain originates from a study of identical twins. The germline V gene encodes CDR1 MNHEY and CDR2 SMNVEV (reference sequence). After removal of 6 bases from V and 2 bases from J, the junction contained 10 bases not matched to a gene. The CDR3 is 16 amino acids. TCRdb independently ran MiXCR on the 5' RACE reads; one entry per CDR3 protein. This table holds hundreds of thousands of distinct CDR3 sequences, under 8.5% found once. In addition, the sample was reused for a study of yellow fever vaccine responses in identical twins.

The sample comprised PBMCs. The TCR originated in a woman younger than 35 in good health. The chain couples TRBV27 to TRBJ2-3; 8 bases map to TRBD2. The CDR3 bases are TGTGCCAGCAGCATAGGGACTAGAGGCCACACAGATACGCAGTATTTT. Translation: CASSIGTRGHTDTQYF.